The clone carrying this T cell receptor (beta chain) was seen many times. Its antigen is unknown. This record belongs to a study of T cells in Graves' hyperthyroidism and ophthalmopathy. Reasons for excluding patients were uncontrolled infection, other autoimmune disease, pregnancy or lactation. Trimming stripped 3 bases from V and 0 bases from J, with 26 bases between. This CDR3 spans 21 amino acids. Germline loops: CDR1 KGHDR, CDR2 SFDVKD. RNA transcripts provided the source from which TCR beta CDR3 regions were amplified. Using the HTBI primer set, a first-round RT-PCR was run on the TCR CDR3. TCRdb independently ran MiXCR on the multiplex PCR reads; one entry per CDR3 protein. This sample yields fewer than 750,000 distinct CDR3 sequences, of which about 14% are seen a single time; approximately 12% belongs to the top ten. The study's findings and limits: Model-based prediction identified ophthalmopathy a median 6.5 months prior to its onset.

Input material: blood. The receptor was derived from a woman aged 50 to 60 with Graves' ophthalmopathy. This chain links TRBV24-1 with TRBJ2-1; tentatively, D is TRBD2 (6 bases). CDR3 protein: CATSDPNRKGGNSSSYNEQFF. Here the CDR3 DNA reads TGTGCCACCAGTGATCCCAATCGTAAGGGCGGGAACTCCAGCTCCTACAATGAGCAGTTCTTC.